The 25 T cell receptor beta chains listed next were all sequenced from one sample in a study of regulatory T cells in long-lasting Graves disease. The time point was: newly diagnosed GD, antithyroid drugs for less than 3 months. Following extraction of RNA from PBMCs, that RNA was used to make the TCR library. Libraries of TCR beta came from iRepertoire HTBI primers plus Arm-PCR of CDR3 regions. TCRdb ran MiXCR on the multiplex PCR reads and lists one entry per CDR3 protein. The sample lists 350,000 to 550,000 distinct CDR3 sequences; around 14% were seen once. The sample also formed part of further work on T cells in Graves' hyperthyroidism and ophthalmopathy.

The sample in question was peripheral blood mononuclear cells (PBMCs), obtained at new diagnosis, from a patient treated with antithyroid drugs. Receptors were obtained from a woman in her twenties or thirties with Graves disease.

This clonotype has at least ten counts. The chain couples TRBV5-5 to TRBJ2-7; D is unresolved. The germline V gene has CDR1 SGHKS and CDR2 YYEKEE (reference sequence). With 0 bases removed from V and 2 bases from J, the gap between germline ends came to 9 bases. The CDR3 runs 14 residues. The DNA of the CDR3 is TGTGCCAGCAGCTTGGTACCAACAACCTACGAGCAGTACTTC. Translated: CASSLVPTTYEQYF.

This clonotype was picked up many times. This chain links TRBV12-3 or TRBV12-4 with TRBJ2-2; possibly TRBD1 for D (6 bases). There are 16 residues in the CDR3. Between the trimmed V and J ends, which lost 2 bases and 6 bases, there was a span of 16 bases. Here the CDR3 reads CASSLKIGGYSGELFF. The CDR3 DNA reads as TGTGCCAGCAGTTTAAAAATAGGGGGTTACTCCGGGGAGCTGTTTTTT.

Only a few counts were recorded for this clonotype. The chain links TRBV11-1 to TRBJ2-7; a weak D match, TRBD2 (6 bases). V shed 0 bases and J shed 5 bases, with 11 bases lying between them. Germline V gives CDR1 SGHAT, CDR2 FQDESV (reference sequence). CDR3 length equals 14 residues. The CDR3 DNA reads as TGTGCCAGCAGCTTAGCCAGGGAGGAGAACGAGCAGTACTTC. Residues: CASSLAREENEQYF.

The V call is TRBV6-1, the J call TRBJ1-2, with TRBD1 matching over 7 bases. CDR3 length: 17 amino acids. Trimming removed 6 bases from V and 4 bases from J; junction bases left unmatched: 17. CDR1 and CDR2 (germline): MNHNS, SASEGT. CDR3 in DNA: TGTGCCAGCAGCGAGACTAGGACAGGCCGACTAGGCTATGGCTACACCTTC. This encodes CASSETRTGRLGYGYTF.

There are a few counts of this clonotype. The chain couples TRBV27 to TRBJ2-4; 7 nucleotides align to TRBD2. From germline, CDR1 is MNHEY and CDR2 SMNVEV (reference sequence). Losses at the gene ends were 6 bases for V and 1 base for J; bases not matched to a gene: 6. The CDR3 spans 15 residues. The CDR3 DNA follows: TGTGCCAGCAGCTCCCCCGGGGGGGCCAAAAACATTCAGTACTTC. It yields the protein CASSSPGGAKNIQYF.

The table lists this clonotype with a few counts. The CDR3 loop is CASSLGGRQGFPYEQYF. CDR3 sequence (DNA): TGTGCCAGCAGCTTGGGCGGCAGACAGGGCTTCCCCTACGAGCAGTACTTC. The gene calls are TRBV7-2 and TRBJ2-7; the match to TRBD1 covers 7 bases. Germline-derived CDR1 and CDR2 are SGHTA and FQGNSA. The CDR3 is 17 amino acids. V shed 3 bases and J 2 bases; nucleotides not matched to a gene: 13.

This clonotype was detected a few times. The gene calls are TRBV2 and TRBJ2-1, with TRBD2 matching over 7 bases. The CDR3 is 15 amino acids. V trimming: 6 bases; J trimming: 3 bases; junction bases outside the gene matches: 8. The germline gives CDR1 SNHLY, CDR2 FYNNEI. The CDR3 loop is CASRVLAKYYNEQFF. CDR3 nucleotides: TGTGCCAGCAGAGTACTAGCGAAATACTACAATGAGCAGTTCTTC. Full variable domain (outside the CDR3, taken from reference TRBV2 and TRBJ2-1): EPEVTQTPSHQVTQMGQEVILRCVPISNHLYFYWYRQILGQKVEFLVSFYNNEISEKSEIFDDQFSVERPDGSNFTLKIRSTKLEDSAMYFCASRVLAKYYNEQFFGPGTRLTVL.

This clonotype was seen at least ten times. The chain joins TRBV18 to TRBJ2-5; 7 bases map to TRBD1. There are 14 residues in the CDR3. CDR1 is KGHSH, CDR2 LQKENI, per germline. J gave up 2 bases and V 6 bases, and 6 bases lay outside the gene matches. Here the CDR3 DNA reads TGTGCCAGCTCCCCCGGACAGGCTCAAGAGACCCAGTACTTC. Protein product: CASSPGQAQETQYF.

At least ten counts were recorded for this clonotype. The chain is built from TRBV5-1 and TRBJ2-1, with D possibly TRBD2 on 7 matching bases. CDR3 size: 17 residues. The germline V gene has CDR1 SGHRS and CDR2 YFSETQ. Trimming stripped 1 base from V and 6 bases from J, with 20 bases between. The CDR3 DNA reads as TGCGCCAGCAGCTTGTGGGGGGAGGGGGAGGGCCGCAATGAGCAGTTCTTC. Residues: CASSLWGEGEGRNEQFF. Variable domain in full (rest from reference TRBV5-1 and TRBJ2-1): KAGVTQTPRYLIKTRGQQVTLSCSPISGHRSVSWYQQTPGQGLQFLFEYFSETQRNKGNFPGRFSGRQFSNSRSEMNVSTLELGDSALYLCASSLWGEGEGRNEQFFGPGTRLTVL.

This clonotype showed up many times. The rearrangement links TRBV20-1 to TRBJ2-7, with 7 bases that match TRBD1. Germline CDR1 reads DFQATT; CDR2 reads SNEGSKA (reference sequence). The ends lost 3 bases at V and 7 bases at J; junction bases unmatched: 15. There are 15 residues in the CDR3. The CDR3, as DNA: TGCAGTGCTAGCGTCCTTACTACAGGGGCGGATGAGCAGTACTTC. It encodes CSASVLTTGADEQYF.

At least ten counts were recorded for this clonotype. The V gene is TRBV18, the J gene TRBJ1-3; D gene uncertain. The germline CDR1 and CDR2 sequences are KGHSH and LQKENI. This CDR3 has 14 amino acids. V was clipped by 5 bases and J by 0 bases, with 8 bases between them. CDR3 sequence (DNA): TGTGCCAGCTCATCGGACTTCTCTGGAAACACCATATATTTT. It encodes CASSSDFSGNTIYF.

This clonotype has just a few counts. The chain employs TRBV13 and TRBJ2-5; D perhaps matches TRBD2 (6 bases). Germline V gives CDR1 PRHDT, CDR2 FYEKMQ (reference sequence). This CDR3 is built from 15 residues. V lost 3 bases and J 2 bases, leaving 13 bases between the germline ends. The CDR3 DNA reads TGTGCCAGCAGCTTTCGCGGGAATTTACAAGAGACCCAGTACTTC. As protein: CASSFRGNLQETQYF.

This clonotype was detected a few times. V is TRBV30 and J is TRBJ1-1; 10 positions agree with TRBD1. The CDR3 length is 17 residues. J was trimmed by 4 bases and V by 3 bases; bases with no gene match: 14. From germline, CDR1 is GTSNPN and CDR2 SVGIG (reference sequence). The CDR3: CAWSQIKGTGVATEAFF. The CDR3 nucleotides are TGTGCCTGGAGCCAGATAAAAGGGACAGGGGTTGCCACTGAAGCTTTCTTT. Using reference TRBV30 and TRBJ1-1 for the parts outside the CDR3, the full variable domain is SQTIHQWPATLVQPVGSPLSLECTVEGTSNPNLYWYRQAAGRGLQLLFYSVGIGQISSEVPQNLSASRPQDRQFILSSKKLLLSDSGFYLCAWSQIKGTGVATEAFFGQGTRLTVV.

V gene TRBV30 combines with J gene TRBJ1-3, with unresolved D. Per the germline V gene, CDR1 is GTSNPN and CDR2 is SVGIG (reference sequence). This CDR3 has 14 amino acids. Trimming left V 0 bases short and J 5 bases short, with 11 bases between. Here the CDR3 DNA reads TGTGCCTGGAGTGTATTAAGAGATCGAAACACCATATATTTT. It encodes CAWSVLRDRNTIYF. Using reference TRBV30 and TRBJ1-3 for the parts outside the CDR3, the full variable domain is SQTIHQWPATLVQPVGSPLSLECTVEGTSNPNLYWYRQAAGRGLQLLFYSVGIGQISSEVPQNLSASRPQDRQFILSSKKLLLSDSGFYLCAWSVLRDRNTIYFGEGSWLTVV.

This clonotype came up a few times. The CDR3 sequence is CATSDRHREAFF. Written as DNA, the CDR3 is TGTGCCACCAGTGACCGGCACAGGGAAGCTTTCTTT. This chain joins TRBV24-1 and TRBJ1-1, with a weak D call TRBD1 (5 bases). Germline CDR1 reads KGHDR; CDR2 reads SFDVKD. V was trimmed by 4 bases and J by 8 bases, leaving 10 bases between them. The CDR3 runs 12 residues.

Many counts were recorded for this clonotype. This chain connects TRBV10-3 to TRBJ1-5; a weak D match, TRBD1 (6 bases). Trimming took 2 bases from V and 2 from J, leaving 16 bases between them. This CDR3 spans 17 amino acids. Germline CDR1 reads ENHRY; CDR2 reads SYGVKD. This chain's CDR3 is CAISERRGAGGNQPQHF. Written as DNA, the CDR3 is TGTGCCATCAGTGAGAGAAGGGGGGCGGGAGGCAATCAGCCCCAGCATTTT.

This clonotype was detected ten times or more. The chain recombines TRBV24-1 with TRBJ2-1; D is unclear. The V gene's germline CDR1 is KGHDR and CDR2 SFDVKD. The CDR3 sequence is 15 residues long. The V end was cut by 6 bases, the J end by 6 bases, with 17 bases between. CDR3 sequence (DNA): TGTGCCACCAGTCTGGGCCCGGTCGGGTCCAATGAGCAGTTCTTC. The encoded protein is CATSLGPVGSNEQFF.

This clonotype occurred many times. The chain employs TRBV20-1 and TRBJ1-4, with TRBD1 matching 8 bases. V lost 3 bases to trimming and J lost 8 bases; unmatched junction nucleotides: 5. Germline V gene data show CDR1 as DFQATT and CDR2 as SNEGSKA (reference sequence). This CDR3 spans 13 amino acids. Written as DNA, the CDR3 is TGCAGTGCTAGTATGGACAGGGACGAAAAACTGTTTTTT. Its translation is CSASMDRDEKLFF.

This clonotype occurred many times. The chain recombines TRBV30 with TRBJ1-2; TRBD1 is a possible D gene (6 bases). V shed 5 bases and J shed 3 bases, with 13 bases lying between them. CDR1 is GTSNPN and CDR2 is SVGIG in the germline V gene (reference sequence). This CDR3 is built from 13 residues. CDR3 in DNA: TGTGCCTGGCATCGGGGGCGCGACTATGGCTACACCTTC. This sequence encodes CAWHRGRDYGYTF. The variable domain in full, with the rest retrieved from reference TRBV30 and TRBJ1-2, is SQTIHQWPATLVQPVGSPLSLECTVEGTSNPNLYWYRQAAGRGLQLLFYSVGIGQISSEVPQNLSASRPQDRQFILSSKKLLLSDSGFYLCAWHRGRDYGYTFGSGTRLTVV.

V gene TRBV7-3 combines with J gene TRBJ2-2; D perhaps matches TRBD1 (6 bases). This CDR3 comprises 13 residues. Germline values: CDR1 SGHTA, CDR2 FQGTGA. Trimming left V 2 bases short and J 6 bases short, with 7 bases between. The CDR3 DNA sequence: TGTGCCAGCAGCTTACAGGGGTCCGGGGAGCTGTTTTTT. As protein: CASSLQGSGELFF.

This chain uses TRBV5-1 with TRBJ1-1, with a weak D call TRBD1 (5 bases). The CDR3 contains 14 residues. The V and J ends lost 4 bases and 4 bases respectively, with 14 bases between them. Germline CDR1 is SGHRS and CDR2 is YFSETQ. CDR3 sequence (DNA): TGCGCCAGCAGCGCGACAGCTCCAGGCACTGAAGCTTTCTTT. Translating gives CASSATAPGTEAFF.

This clonotype was detected ten times or more. This chain joins TRBV12-3 or TRBV12-4 and TRBJ2-5; 7 nucleotides agree with TRBD2. The CDR3 extends over 15 amino acids. The J segment lost 4 bases and the V segment lost 6 bases, leaving 11 bases of the junction unmatched. CDR3 DNA sequence: TGTGCCAGCAGGCTGGCGGGAGTGGCGGGAGAGACCCAGTACTTC. Its translation is CASRLAGVAGETQYF.

This clonotype was recorded at least ten times. The chain carries TRBV7-3 and TRBJ2-3, with 8 nucleotides matching TRBD1. V trimming: 3 bases; J trimming: 8 bases; junction bases outside the gene matches: 7. This CDR3 has 14 amino acids. CDR1 is SGHTA and CDR2 is FQGTGA in the germline V gene. In DNA, the CDR3 is TGTGCCAGCAGCTTTCAAGGGACAGGAGCTACGCAGTATTTT. This encodes CASSFQGTGATQYF.

This clonotype is a singleton in its sample. A read error is possible here, since a much larger clone lies one base away. In this CDR3 the conserved last residue, phenylalanine or tryptophan, is missing, so a read error is likely. This rearrangement joins TRBV24-1 to TRBJ2-3; possibly TRBD1 or TRBD2 for D (5 bases each). Trimming shortened V by 4 bases and J by 3 bases, and 19 bases separated the two germline ends. The CDR3 consists of 17 residues. The germline gives CDR1 KGHDR, CDR2 SFDVKD. DNA for the CDR3: TGTGCCACCAGTGAAGTCCGGGACCCAAGGGGAACAGATACGCAGTATTGT. It translates to CATSEVRDPRGTDTQYC.

Only a few counts were recorded for this clonotype. The genes are TRBV7-2 and TRBJ2-1; 12 bases align to TRBD2. CDR1 and CDR2 (germline): SGHTA, FQGNSA. V shed 1 base and J 7 bases; nucleotides not matched to a gene: 5. CDR3 length equals 16 residues. CDR3 DNA sequence: TGTGCCAGCAGCTTAGTGGGGACTAGCGGGCTAAATGAGCAGTTCTTC. Translation: CASSLVGTSGLNEQFF. Drawing the rest from reference TRBV7-2 and TRBJ2-1, the complete variable domain is GAGVSQSPSNKVTEKGKDVELRCDPISGHTALYWYRQSLGQGLEFLIYFQGNSAPDKSGLPSDRFSAERTGGSVSTLTIQRTQQEDSAVYLCASSLVGTSGLNEQFFGPGTRLTVL.